The rows below give T cell receptor beta chains drawn from one sample of a study of blood T cell repertoires in COVID-19. Sequencing was performed with immunoSEQ multiplex PCR; in TCRdb, only in-frame clones are kept and a portion is missing. This table has roughly 68,000 clones, roughly 82% appearing once. Sequenced material: peripheral blood. Receptors were obtained from an elderly man with active COVID-19. Each CDR3 is given with its conserved first and last residue. A D gene is named only where the DNA matches it firmly. Size values are once, few and many counts, or a class for expanded clones, and some rows have none.

- TRBJ1-3 - 15 TRBV19 TGTGCCAGTAGTATCGGAGGGCGTTCTGGAAACACCATATATTTT CASSIGGRSGNTIYF
- TRBJ2-3 TRBD2 16 TRBV28 TGTGCCAGCAGCTCCCTGGCGGGAGGACGCACAGATACGCAGTATTTT CASSSLAGGRTDTQYF
- TRBJ2-5 - 12 TRBV19 TGTGCCAGTGGATCGGGGGAAGAGACCCAGTACTTC CASGSGEETQYF
few TRBJ1-5 - 15 TRBV7-2 TGTGCCAGCAGCTTAAACCCCTCAGGGGCCCAGCCCCAGCATTTT CASSLNPSGAQPQHF
- TRBJ2-7 TRBD1 13 TRBV12-3/TRBV12-4 TGTGCCAGCAGTTATCAGGGGGCAAACGAGCAGTACTTC CASSYQGANEQYF
- TRBJ2-1 - 11 TRBV29-1 TGCAGCGTGAAGCCCCGCGAAGAGCAGTTCTTC CSVKPREEQFF
many TRBJ2-1 - 16 TRBV27 TGTGCCAGCAGTCTACAGGACCCTTTTGGCATTCGTGAGCAGTTCTTC CASSLQDPFGIREQFF
- TRBJ2-2 TRBD2 16 TRBV7-8 TGTGCCAGCAGCTCCGGTCTAGCGGGGATCACCGGGGAGCTGTTTTTT CASSSGLAGITGELFF
- TRBJ1-6 - 15 TRBV3-1/TRBV3-2 TGTGCCAGCAGAGGGGAAAGCTCCTATAATTCACCCCTCCACTTT CASRGESSYNSPLHF
- TRBJ2-7 - 14 TRBV29-1 TGCAGCGTTGCCGGAGGACAGATCCCAAACGAGCAGTACTTC CSVAGGQIPNEQYF
once TRBJ2-3 - 14 TRBV7-3 TGTGCCAGCAGCTTTCAGGGACTCACAGATACGCAGTATTTT CASSFQGLTDTQYF
- TRBJ2-1 TRBD2 15 TRBV5-4 TGTGCCAGCAGTTCCACTAGCGGGAGAAATGATGAGCAGTTCTTC CASSSTSGRNDEQFF
few TRBJ2-6 - 14 TRBV6-2/TRBV6-3 TGTGCCAGCAGTGAGAGCTCTGGGGCCAACGTCCTGACTTTC CASSESSGANVLTF
- TRBJ2-3 TRBD2 17 TRBV2 TGTGCCAGCAGTGAAGCGCACAGCGGGATGGTCACAGATACGCAGTATTTT CASSEAHSGMVTDTQYF
- TRBJ2-1 - 13 TRBV12-3/TRBV12-4 TGTGCCAGCAGTTTAGGACTCTACAATGAGCAGTTCTTC CASSLGLYNEQFF
- TRBJ1-2 - 12 TRBV7-2 TGTGCCAGCAGCCCCAAATACTATGGCTACACCTTC CASSPKYYGYTF
- TRBJ2-1 TRBD2 15 TRBV6-5 TGTGCCAGCAGTAAACTAGCGGGAGGCTACAATGAGCAGTTCTTC CASSKLAGGYNEQFF
- TRBJ1-4 TRBD1 15 TRBV5-1 TGCGCCAGCAGCGGAACCGGGACAGGAGATGAAAAACTGTTTTTT CASSGTGTGDEKLFF
few TRBJ2-7 TRBD1 13 TRBV30 TGTGCCTGGCGGAAGTCAGGGGGCTACGAGCAGTACTTC CAWRKSGGYEQYF
- TRBJ1-1 TRBD1 15 TRBV18 TGTGCCAGCTCACCACCGATGGGACAGGGGGCTGAAGCTTTCTTT CASSPPMGQGAEAFF
- TRBJ2-5 - 14 TRBV5-1 TGCGCCAGCAGCTTCGGGGGGCTCGGAGAGACCCAGTACTTC CASSFGGLGETQYF
- TRBJ2-1 TRBD2 15 TRBV6-5 TGTGCCAGCCGCGAACGGGGGGGTCTTGGCAATGAGCAGTTCTTC CASRERGGLGNEQFF
- TRBJ1-1 - 15 TRBV18 TGTGCCAGCTCACCCCCGACACCCTTATTGACTGAAGCTTTCTTT CASSPPTPLLTEAFF
- TRBJ1-2 - 15 TRBV9 TGTGCCAGCAGCCCCCCGGAGCTGACTAACTATGGCTACACCTTC CASSPPELTNYGYTF
- TRBJ2-7 - 14 TRBV4-3 TGCGCCAGCAGCCGATCACAGGGTTACTACGAGCAGTACTTC CASSRSQGYYEQYF
- TRBJ1-4 TRBD1 16 TRBV28 TGTGCCAGCAGTTTACCATTGGGACAGTTGAATGAAAAACTGTTTTTT CASSLPLGQLNEKLFF
- TRBJ1-5 - 14 TRBV28 TGTGCCAGCGGGAGGAGGACGGGGAATCAGCCCCAGCATTTT CASGRRTGNQPQHF
- TRBJ1-1 - 14 TRBV27 TGTGCCAGCAGTTATGGGACACTGAACACTGAAGCTTTCTTT CASSYGTLNTEAFF
few TRBJ2-2 TRBD2 15 TRBV19 TGTGCCAGTATGGTACTAGCGGGCGGCGCCGGGGAGCTGTTTTTT CASMVLAGGAGELFF
- TRBJ2-1 TRBD1 14 TRBV5-6 TGTGCCAGCAGCTCCGGGACAGCAACTCCTAAGCAGTTCTTC CASSSGTATPKQFF
- TRBJ2-1 TRBD1 16 TRBV5-1 TGCGCCAGCAGCTTGGCGGCGCGGACAGGGAACAATGAGCAGTTCTTC CASSLAARTGNNEQFF
few TRBJ2-7 - 14 TRBV5-6 TGTGCCAGCAGCTTGGGTAGCAGCAACTACGAGCAGTACTTC CASSLGSSNYEQYF
- TRBJ2-5 TRBD2 15 TRBV5-4 TGTGCCAGCAGTAGCGGGGGGGCCCTTTGGGAGACCCAGTACTTC CASSSGGALWETQYF
- TRBJ1-1 - 15 TRBV6-5 TGTGCCAGCAGTTACTGGGCAGCAAAGAACACTGAAGCTTTCTTT CASSYWAAKNTEAFF
- TRBJ2-7 - 15 TRBV18 TGTGCCAGCTCACCCGGGACTGGAATCACCTACGAGCAGTACTTC CASSPGTGITYEQYF
- TRBJ2-3 - 14 TRBV9 TGTGCCAGCAGCGTTCTAAGTACCACTGATACGCAGTATTTT CASSVLSTTDTQYF
- TRBJ2-7 - 13 TRBV19 TGTGCCAGTAGTACTAGGAACCGGGACGAGCAGTACTTC CASSTRNRDEQYF
once TRBJ1-1 - 13 TRBV6-6 TGTGCCAGCAGTCCCTACAGGCGCGCTGAAGCTTTCTTT CASSPYRRAEAFF
- TRBJ1-2 TRBD1 19 TRBV29-1 TGCAGCGTTGAAGATCCCTCCGACCGGGACAGAATAACTAACTATGGCTACACCTTC CSVEDPSDRDRITNYGYTF
- TRBJ2-2 - 14 TRBV4-1 TGCGCCAGCAGCCGGCAGGTGGGCACCGGGGAGCTGTTTTTT CASSRQVGTGELFF
once TRBJ2-7 TRBD1 16 TRBV6-2/TRBV6-3 TGTGCCAGCAGCCAGGATTCAGGGGGTTACCTCTACGAGCAGTACTTC CASSQDSGGYLYEQYF
- TRBJ1-2 - 18 TRBV27 TGTGCCAGCAGTCTGGTCAGGGCACAACAAGAATTAAGCTATGGCTACACCTTC CASSLVRAQQELSYGYTF
- TRBJ2-3 - 14 TRBV7-6 TGTGCCAGCAGCTTATTCCTAGGCACAGATACGCAGTATTTT CASSLFLGTDTQYF
medium-sized TRBJ1-5 - 13 TRBV5-1 TGCGCCAGCAGCCCCGGACGGGAACAGCCCCAGCATTTT CASSPGREQPQHF
once TRBJ2-7 - 15 TRBV27 TGTGCCAGCAGTTTCTTGCCCGGGGGTGACTACGAGCAGTACTTC CASSFLPGGDYEQYF